Listed below are T cell receptor beta chains from one sample, sequenced in a study of blood T cell repertoires in COVID-19. The table came from immunoSEQ multiplex PCR; TCRdb's copy has only in-frame clones and leaves some out. The table shows 150,000 or so clones, with approximately 85% occurring only once. What was sequenced was peripheral blood. These receptors came from a woman between 45 and 60 years old with COVID-19, enrolled during active disease. Both conserved end residues are part of each CDR3. The D gene is left open where the match is weak. Clone size is given for some rows only: seen once, a few or many times, or a class if the clone is expanded.

V gene: TRBV12-3/TRBV12-4; J gene: TRBJ1-5; clone size: -; D gene: -; CDR3 DNA: TGTGCCAGCAGTTTTTCCCTAAATCAGCCCCAGCATTTT; CDR3 protein: CASSFSLNQPQHF
V gene: TRBV5-3; J gene: TRBJ2-3; clone size: -; D gene: -; CDR3 DNA: TGTGCCAGAAGCTTGGAAGGCGGGGATACGCAGTATTTT; CDR3 protein: CARSLEGGDTQYF
V gene: TRBV18; J gene: TRBJ1-1; clone size: -; D gene: TRBD1; CDR3 DNA: TGTGCCAGCTCACCAGGGACAGTAAACACTGAAGCTTTCTTT; CDR3 protein: CASSPGTVNTEAFF
V gene: TRBV6-5; J gene: TRBJ1-1; clone size: once; D gene: -; CDR3 DNA: TGTGCCAGCAGTTACCTAGGCGTGAGGAGCACTGAAGCTTTCTTT; CDR3 protein: CASSYLGVRSTEAFF
V gene: TRBV4-1; J gene: TRBJ1-5; clone size: -; D gene: TRBD1; CDR3 DNA: TGCGCCAGCAGCCGAGAGGGACAGGGTGGCAATCAGCCCCAGCATTTT; CDR3 protein: CASSREGQGGNQPQHF
V gene: TRBV3-1/TRBV3-2; J gene: TRBJ1-2; clone size: -; D gene: -; CDR3 DNA: TGTGCCAGCGGAACAGGGATCTATGGCTACACCTTC; CDR3 protein: CASGTGIYGYTF
V gene: TRBV7-2; J gene: TRBJ1-1; clone size: -; D gene: -; CDR3 DNA: TGTGCCAGCAGCTTAGTGGGGGCGAAAGCTTTCTTT; CDR3 protein: CASSLVGAKAFF
V gene: TRBV11-3; J gene: TRBJ2-7; clone size: few; D gene: TRBD1; CDR3 DNA: TGTGCCAGCAACCGACAGGGGGCATCCTACGAGCAGTACTTC; CDR3 protein: CASNRQGASYEQYF
V gene: TRBV10-3; J gene: TRBJ2-7; clone size: -; D gene: TRBD1; CDR3 DNA: TGTGCCATCAGTGGGACAGGCGCCTACGAGCAGTACTTC; CDR3 protein: CAISGTGAYEQYF
V gene: TRBV2; J gene: TRBJ2-3; clone size: -; D gene: -; CDR3 DNA: TGTGCCAGCAGTGAAGCGCCTAAGCAACCAGATACGCAGTATTTT; CDR3 protein: CASSEAPKQPDTQYF
V gene: TRBV19; J gene: TRBJ1-1; clone size: -; D gene: TRBD1; CDR3 DNA: TGTGCCAGTAGTTTAGATCTCCGGGACAGAGGGTTGAACACTGAAGCTTTCTTT; CDR3 protein: CASSLDLRDRGLNTEAFF
V gene: TRBV21-1; J gene: TRBJ2-5; clone size: -; D gene: -; CDR3 DNA: TGTGCCAGCAGCGGGGTAGTACTAGCGGGAAAAGAGACCCAGTACTTC; CDR3 protein: CASSGVVLAGKETQYF
V gene: TRBV7-9; J gene: TRBJ1-5; clone size: -; D gene: -; CDR3 DNA: TGTGCCAGCAGTCAAGTGGGTAGGACGCAGGGAAGGGATCAGCCCCAGCATTTT; CDR3 protein: CASSQVGRTQGRDQPQHF
V gene: TRBV6-5; J gene: TRBJ2-3; clone size: once; D gene: TRBD1; CDR3 DNA: TGTGCCAGCAGTTACTCAGGACAGGGGGGACCAGATACGCAGTATTTT; CDR3 protein: CASSYSGQGGPDTQYF
V gene: TRBV4-1; J gene: TRBJ2-7; clone size: few; D gene: -; CDR3 DNA: TGCGCCAGCAGCCAAGAGGACTCTCTGTTTTACGAGCAGTACTTC; CDR3 protein: CASSQEDSLFYEQYF
V gene: TRBV28; J gene: TRBJ1-3; clone size: -; D gene: TRBD1; CDR3 DNA: TGTGCCAGCAGTTCTGGACAGGGGCTCACTGGAAACACCATATATTTT; CDR3 protein: CASSSGQGLTGNTIYF
V gene: TRBV28; J gene: TRBJ2-2; clone size: -; D gene: -; CDR3 DNA: TGTGCCAGCAGCCGGGCGGGACGGCAGGGCACCGGGGAGCTGTTTTTT; CDR3 protein: CASSRAGRQGTGELFF
V gene: TRBV7-9; J gene: TRBJ2-7; clone size: -; D gene: -; CDR3 DNA: TGTGCCAGCAGCCCACCTGAGGACTCCCCGGACGAGCAGTACTTC; CDR3 protein: CASSPPEDSPDEQYF
V gene: TRBV5-4; J gene: TRBJ2-7; clone size: once; D gene: TRBD2; CDR3 DNA: TGTGCCAGCAGCTCCCGGGACTACTACGAGCAGTACTTC; CDR3 protein: CASSSRDYYEQYF
V gene: TRBV18; J gene: TRBJ2-3; clone size: -; D gene: TRBD1; CDR3 DNA: TGTGCCAGCTCCCTCGGGACAGCGTCCCAAGATACGCAGTATTTT; CDR3 protein: CASSLGTASQDTQYF
V gene: TRBV7-8; J gene: TRBJ2-3; clone size: once; D gene: -; CDR3 DNA: TGTGCCAGCAGGCGTACTGGGGGCGTGGATACGCAGTATTTT; CDR3 protein: CASRRTGGVDTQYF
V gene: TRBV2; J gene: TRBJ2-7; clone size: -; D gene: TRBD2; CDR3 DNA: TGTGCCAGCAGTGGGACTAGCGGGTCGTACGAGCAGTACTTC; CDR3 protein: CASSGTSGSYEQYF
V gene: TRBV18; J gene: TRBJ1-3; clone size: -; D gene: TRBD1; CDR3 DNA: TGTGCCAGCTCACCGCAGGGGGCGCCTGGAAACACCATATATTTT; CDR3 protein: CASSPQGAPGNTIYF
V gene: TRBV14; J gene: TRBJ2-7; clone size: -; D gene: -; CDR3 DNA: TGTGCCAGCAGCCAAGCGGGGAACGAGCAGTACTTC; CDR3 protein: CASSQAGNEQYF
V gene: TRBV28; J gene: TRBJ1-2; clone size: -; D gene: -; CDR3 DNA: TGTGCCAGCAGTACCCAGACACCTAACTATGGCTACACCTTC; CDR3 protein: CASSTQTPNYGYTF
V gene: TRBV11-2; J gene: TRBJ2-7; clone size: once; D gene: TRBD1; CDR3 DNA: TGTGCCAGCAGCTTAGATCTTAGGGACAGACCCTACGAGCAGTACTTC; CDR3 protein: CASSLDLRDRPYEQYF
V gene: TRBV19; J gene: TRBJ2-1; clone size: -; D gene: TRBD1; CDR3 DNA: TGTGCCAGTAGTAAACAGGGGGCTGGCAATGAGCAGTTCTTC; CDR3 protein: CASSKQGAGNEQFF
V gene: TRBV10-2; J gene: TRBJ2-1; clone size: -; D gene: TRBD1; CDR3 DNA: TGCGCCACCACAGGGGACAATGAGCAGTTCTTC; CDR3 protein: CATTGDNEQFF
V gene: TRBV10-1; J gene: TRBJ2-5; clone size: once; D gene: -; CDR3 DNA: TGCGCCAGCAGTGCTGTCAGAGAAGGGGCCCAGTACTTC; CDR3 protein: CASSAVREGAQYF
V gene: TRBV6-5; J gene: TRBJ2-7; clone size: -; D gene: TRBD2; CDR3 DNA: TGTGCCAGCTGGAGCGGGGGTTTACTAAAGGGGCAGTACTTC; CDR3 protein: CASWSGGLLKGQYF
V gene: TRBV19; J gene: TRBJ2-1; clone size: -; D gene: TRBD2; CDR3 DNA: TGTGCCAGTAGTATGGGGACTAGCGACATCAATGAGCAGTTCTTC; CDR3 protein: CASSMGTSDINEQFF
V gene: TRBV18; J gene: TRBJ2-7; clone size: -; D gene: -; CDR3 DNA: TGTGCCAGCTCACAGGGGGTGGCCTACGAGCAGTACTTC; CDR3 protein: CASSQGVAYEQYF
V gene: TRBV7-7; J gene: TRBJ2-5; clone size: -; D gene: -; CDR3 DNA: TGTGCCAGCAGCCCCAGGGTGCGAGAGACCCAGTACTTC; CDR3 protein: CASSPRVRETQYF
V gene: TRBV10-3; J gene: TRBJ1-1; clone size: -; D gene: TRBD1; CDR3 DNA: TGTGCCATCAGAACAGGGGCCACTGAAGCTTTCTTT; CDR3 protein: CAIRTGATEAFF
V gene: TRBV7-9; J gene: TRBJ1-1; clone size: -; D gene: -; CDR3 DNA: TGTGCCAGCAGCGGCGGGGACACTGAAGCTTTCTTT; CDR3 protein: CASSGGDTEAFF
V gene: TRBV7-9; J gene: TRBJ2-4; clone size: -; D gene: -; CDR3 DNA: TGTGCCAGCAGCTCAGTGGGGGGGCTTGTCAAAAACATTCAGTACTTC; CDR3 protein: CASSSVGGLVKNIQYF
V gene: TRBV5-4; J gene: TRBJ1-1; clone size: -; D gene: -; CDR3 DNA: TGTGCCAGCAGCTTGAGAGGACTTAACACTGAAGCTTTCTTT; CDR3 protein: CASSLRGLNTEAFF
V gene: TRBV19; J gene: TRBJ2-7; clone size: -; D gene: -; CDR3 DNA: TGTGCCAGTAGTATGCCCAGGGTCCCCTACGAGCAGTACTTC; CDR3 protein: CASSMPRVPYEQYF
V gene: TRBV6-5; J gene: TRBJ1-6; clone size: few; D gene: -; CDR3 DNA: TGTGCCAGCAGTTACTCTAACAGCTTTAATTCACCCCTCCACTTT; CDR3 protein: CASSYSNSFNSPLHF
V gene: TRBV7-3; J gene: TRBJ2-2; clone size: -; D gene: TRBD1; CDR3 DNA: TGTGCCAGCAGCTTGGGACAGGGGGCATCGAACACCGGGGAGCTGTTTTTT; CDR3 protein: CASSLGQGASNTGELFF
V gene: TRBV30; J gene: TRBJ2-4; clone size: -; D gene: -; CDR3 DNA: TGTGCATTCGGCGGCGGGGGCCGAGGAAACATTCAGTACTTC; CDR3 protein: CAFGGGGRGNIQYF
V gene: TRBV3-1/TRBV3-2; J gene: TRBJ1-5; clone size: few; D gene: -; CDR3 DNA: TGTGCCAGCAGCCAAGACAGGGAGGGCAATCAGCCCCAGCATTTT; CDR3 protein: CASSQDREGNQPQHF
V gene: TRBV2; J gene: TRBJ2-7; clone size: -; D gene: -; CDR3 DNA: TGTGCCAACCCGACTGAGGCAGAGAAAACCTACGAGCAGTACTTC; CDR3 protein: CANPTEAEKTYEQYF
V gene: TRBV5-1; J gene: TRBJ1-5; clone size: -; D gene: -; CDR3 DNA: TGCGCCAGCAGCTTGGGGGAGGGGAGTCAGCCCCAGCATTTT; CDR3 protein: CASSLGEGSQPQHF
V gene: TRBV6-1; J gene: TRBJ2-3; clone size: -; D gene: TRBD2; CDR3 DNA: TGTGCCAGCAGTGAACTAGCGGGGGTCACAGATACGCAGTATTTT; CDR3 protein: CASSELAGVTDTQYF
V gene: TRBV30; J gene: TRBJ1-6; clone size: -; D gene: TRBD1; CDR3 DNA: TGTGCCTGGAGGAACTCGGGACAGGGGGCAAGTTGGTCACCCCTCCACTTT; CDR3 protein: CAWRNSGQGASWSPLHF
V gene: TRBV5-4; J gene: TRBJ1-1; clone size: -; D gene: -; CDR3 DNA: TGTGCCAGCAGCCTAGGTGATGAAGCTTTCTTT; CDR3 protein: CASSLGDEAFF
V gene: TRBV19; J gene: TRBJ2-1; clone size: -; D gene: -; CDR3 DNA: TGTGCCAGTAGTATAATGGGACTCCCGGGCGATGAGCAGTTCTTC; CDR3 protein: CASSIMGLPGDEQFF
V gene: TRBV4-2; J gene: TRBJ2-4; clone size: -; D gene: -; CDR3 DNA: TGTGCCAGCAGCCTCCAAAGGAGCTTTGGCGAAAACATTCAGTACTTC; CDR3 protein: CASSLQRSFGENIQYF
V gene: TRBV6-6; J gene: TRBJ1-5; clone size: once; D gene: TRBD1; CDR3 DNA: TGTGCCAGCAGTTCCCCGGGACAGACCAATCAGCCCCAGCATTTT; CDR3 protein: CASSSPGQTNQPQHF
V gene: TRBV4-2; J gene: TRBJ2-5; clone size: -; D gene: TRBD1; CDR3 DNA: TGTGCCAGCAGCCAAGATGGACAGGGAAAAGGAGAGACCCAGTACTTC; CDR3 protein: CASSQDGQGKGETQYF
V gene: TRBV9; J gene: TRBJ1-3; clone size: -; D gene: -; CDR3 DNA: TGTGCCAGCAGCGTAGGAGTCAGGGAAGAAAGAAACACCATATATTTT; CDR3 protein: CASSVGVREERNTIYF
V gene: TRBV7-2; J gene: TRBJ1-3; clone size: -; D gene: -; CDR3 DNA: TGTGCCAGCAGCCCCAGGAGGTCAGGAAACACCATATATTTT; CDR3 protein: CASSPRRSGNTIYF
V gene: TRBV9; J gene: TRBJ2-7; clone size: -; D gene: -; CDR3 DNA: TGTGCCAGCAGCGTGGGAGTCGAGTCTACCTACGAGCAGTACTTC; CDR3 protein: CASSVGVESTYEQYF
V gene: TRBV5-1; J gene: TRBJ1-5; clone size: few; D gene: -; CDR3 DNA: TGCGCCAGCAGCTTGTCAGGGAATCAGCCCCAGCATTTT; CDR3 protein: CASSLSGNQPQHF